The sequence of this TCR beta chain was determined in a study of OX40 agonist ivuxolimab in advanced cancers. The wider study: Mean age 60 years, range roughly 23 to 79; about 81% male. General observations from the study: It was also the case that some nonresponders had low normalized T-cell clonal expansion.

The data were produced by immunoSEQ multiplex PCR, yet TCRdb's version contains in-frame clones alone and is incomplete. The table has 55,000 to 75,000 clones, approximately 82% seen once. Germline V gives CDR1 SNHLY, CDR2 FYNNEI. The CDR3 consists of 14 residues. The germline V and J ends were trimmed by 4 bases and 1 base, with 10 bases remaining between them. Enrollment shut out patients with autoimmune disease history or systemic immunosuppression. In the case of this clone: What it binds is unknown.

This sequence originates from an adult with an advanced solid tumor such as melanoma, head and neck, liver or kidney cancer. Specimen: CD4+ or CD8+ T cells sorted from blood, collected in a trial of the OX40 agonist ivuxolimab. V gene TRBV2 combines with J gene TRBJ1-2; D remains ambiguous. CDR3: CASSGSGGNYGYTF. For the CDR3, the DNA is TGTGCCAGCAGTGGGTCGGGAGGTAACTATGGCTACACCTTC.